Listed below are T cell receptor beta chains from one sample, sequenced in a study of blood T cells in healthy people across ages. MiXCR, run by TCRdb on the 5' RACE reads, gives a single entry per CDR3 protein. The sample contains 910,000 or so distinct CDR3 sequences, 45% to 60% of which appear only once. Sequencing used blood. These receptors were collected from a woman aged 60-70 years in good health. Both conserved end residues are trimmed from each CDR3. Fields, in order: V gene, J gene, CDR3 protein.

TRBV10-3	TRBJ1-5	AISRDTNNQPQH
TRBV6-5	TRBJ2-5	ASGSQETQY
TRBV5-1	TRBJ1-2	ASGLGTWRGGYT
TRBV3-1	TRBJ2-5	ASSQIRQYQETQY
TRBV5-1	TRBJ2-7	ASSLGPYVQY
TRBV6-6	TRBJ2-7	ASTGTGFYEQY
TRBV6-2/TRBV6-3	TRBJ2-7	ASSYPGLGAYEQY
TRBV15	TRBJ2-1	ATRTPKDTNEQF
TRBV29-1	TRBJ2-3	SAFPRGRTTDTQY
TRBV4-1	TRBJ2-5	ASSLLVAGVETQY